Listed below are T cell receptor beta chains from one sample, sequenced in a study of cytomegalovirus exposure and HLA in healthy donors. Sequenced by immunoSEQ multiplex PCR; TCRdb stores in-frame clones only, minus some. This sample's table has roughly 140,000 clones. Sequencing was done on a sample of PBMCs. The origin of the receptors is a man aged 40-50 years in good health and CMV-seronegative. The conserved cysteine and the conserved F or W are not part of the CDR3 here. D genes are given only for firm matches.

TRBV5-1	TRBJ1-1	NA	ASSLSTATEAF
TRBV6-4	TRBJ1-1	NA	ASRSQGNTEAF
TRBV2	TRBJ1-2	TRBD1	ASTQDRNYGYT
TRBV13	TRBJ2-7	NA	ASSLGGSYEQY
TRBV7-2	TRBJ1-2	NA	ASSLADGYGYT
TRBV25-1	TRBJ1-2	TRBD1	ATKPTGVGYGYT
TRBV19	TRBJ1-1	TRBD1	ASSILDRGNTEAF
TRBV9	TRBJ1-2	TRBD1	ASSVPPTGVYGYT
TRBV5-4	TRBJ1-3	TRBD1	ASSLDRGAGNTIY
TRBV2	TRBJ2-1	TRBD1	ASRQGGNNEQF
TRBV18	TRBJ1-2	NA	ASSPPSAPSYGYT
TRBV27	TRBJ2-7	TRBD1	ASSPWDRVYEQY
TRBV4-2	TRBJ2-7	TRBD1	ASSQEYRGLDEQY
TRBV11-2	TRBJ2-7	TRBD1	ASSEWDRESSEQY
TRBV4-2	TRBJ1-6	TRBD1	ASSQDITGGYNSPLH
TRBV5-4	TRBJ2-2	NA	ASSLATRGSGELF
TRBV7-2	TRBJ1-6	NA	ASSLGTGGSPLH
TRBV7-3	TRBJ2-6	NA	ASSVVGVISGANVLT
TRBV5-1	TRBJ2-1	NA	ASSLYYGQSNNEQF
TRBV5-1	TRBJ1-1	TRBD1	ASTRTDRGLGTEAF
TRBV6-1	TRBJ2-7	TRBD1	ASYQGTGVGEQY
TRBV11-2	TRBJ2-2	NA	ASSSSGSGELF
TRBV15	TRBJ2-2	TRBD1	ATSRVRPGGNTGELF
TRBV10-2	TRBJ2-3	TRBD2	ASRQKTSGGAGDTQY
TRBV2	TRBJ1-4	NA	ASSEDEVNEKLF
TRBV7-2	TRBJ2-3	TRBD1	ASSLEGQGTDTQY
TRBV6-1	TRBJ2-7	TRBD1	ASRTGGSPLGEQY
TRBV7-2	TRBJ1-4	TRBD1	ASSAMGQSNEKLF
TRBV27	TRBJ2-7	NA	ASSLGAVMGEQY
TRBV2	TRBJ2-5	NA	ASSPPTTAIQETQY
TRBV5-6	TRBJ2-2	NA	ASSKVLDTKNTGELF
TRBV25-1	TRBJ2-1	NA	ASSGRANNEQF
TRBV5-1	TRBJ1-1	TRBD1	ASSATRDRTETEAF
TRBV27	TRBJ1-2	TRBD1	ASLAGGTGTFYGYT
TRBV7-6	TRBJ2-1	TRBD1	ASSLVAQGVIF
TRBV5-1	TRBJ1-1	NA	ASSLEGGDTEAF
TRBV5-1	TRBJ2-7	NA	ASNSADYEQY
TRBV19	TRBJ1-3	NA	ASNELGNTIY
TRBV2	TRBJ1-1	TRBD1	ASSFPPGTGGEAF
TRBV19	TRBJ1-2	NA	ASSIRGKEGYT
TRBV28	TRBJ1-5	NA	ASSFGGENQPQH
TRBV18	TRBJ2-1	TRBD2	ASSPGLAGGNGQF
TRBV4-1	TRBJ1-3	TRBD1	ASSQADRAGNTIY
TRBV5-8	TRBJ1-1	NA	ASSLKIQGFDTEAF
TRBV5-1	TRBJ2-7	NA	ARRLPQQGSYEQY
TRBV9	TRBJ2-1	TRBD2	ASSNMGLDYNEQF
TRBV5-8	TRBJ2-5	TRBD1	ASSLSLGQRHQETQY
TRBV6-5	TRBJ1-2	NA	ASSYRAGHGYT
TRBV6-5	TRBJ2-2	NA	ASSYMRAQGGELF
TRBV5-1	TRBJ2-2	NA	ASGRGPGTGELF
TRBV25-1	TRBJ1-3	TRBD1	ASSETGIGSGNTIY
TRBV11-2	TRBJ1-5	TRBD1	ASSSGGGNQPQH
TRBV9	TRBJ2-1	TRBD2	ASSARLAQYNEQF
TRBV14	TRBJ1-2	NA	ASSQDRSSGGYT